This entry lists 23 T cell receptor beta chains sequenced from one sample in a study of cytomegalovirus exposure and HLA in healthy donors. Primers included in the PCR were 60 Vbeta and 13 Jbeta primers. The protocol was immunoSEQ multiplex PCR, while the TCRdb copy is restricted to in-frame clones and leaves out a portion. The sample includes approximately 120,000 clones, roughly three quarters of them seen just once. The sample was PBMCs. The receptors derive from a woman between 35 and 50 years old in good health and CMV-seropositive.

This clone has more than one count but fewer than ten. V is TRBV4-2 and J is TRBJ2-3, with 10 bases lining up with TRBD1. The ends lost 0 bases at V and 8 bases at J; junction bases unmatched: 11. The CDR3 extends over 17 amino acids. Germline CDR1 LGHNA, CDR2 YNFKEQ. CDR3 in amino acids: CASSQELRTGGGSTQYF. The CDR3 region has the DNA TGTGCCAGCAGCCAAGAGCTCAGGACAGGGGGGGGAAGTACGCAGTATTTT.

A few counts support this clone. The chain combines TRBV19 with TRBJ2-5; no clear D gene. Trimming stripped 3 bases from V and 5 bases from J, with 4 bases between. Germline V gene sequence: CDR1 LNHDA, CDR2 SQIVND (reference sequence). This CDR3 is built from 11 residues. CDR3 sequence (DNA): TGTGCCAGTAGTATCCATGAGACCCAGTACTTC. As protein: CASSIHETQYF. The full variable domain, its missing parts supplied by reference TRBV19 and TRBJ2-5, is DGGITQSPKYLFRKEGQNVTLSCEQNLNHDAMYWYRQDPGQGLRLIYYSQIVNDFQKGDIAEGYSVSREKKESFPLTVTSAQKNPTAFYLCASSIHETQYFGPGTRLLVL.

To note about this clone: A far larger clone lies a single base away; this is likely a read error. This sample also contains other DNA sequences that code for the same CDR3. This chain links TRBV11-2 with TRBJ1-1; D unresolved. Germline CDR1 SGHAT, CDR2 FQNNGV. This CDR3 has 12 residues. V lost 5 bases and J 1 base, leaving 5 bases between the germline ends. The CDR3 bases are TGTGCCAGCAGCCGAGGGAACACTGAAGCTTTCTTT. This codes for CASSRGNTEAFF.

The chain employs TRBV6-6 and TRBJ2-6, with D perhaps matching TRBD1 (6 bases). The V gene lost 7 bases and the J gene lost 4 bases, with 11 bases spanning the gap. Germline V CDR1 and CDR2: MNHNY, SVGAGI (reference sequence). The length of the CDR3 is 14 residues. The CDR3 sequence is CASKTGSGANVLTF. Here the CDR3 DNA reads TGTGCCAGCAAAACAGGGTCCGGGGCCAACGTCCTGACTTTC.

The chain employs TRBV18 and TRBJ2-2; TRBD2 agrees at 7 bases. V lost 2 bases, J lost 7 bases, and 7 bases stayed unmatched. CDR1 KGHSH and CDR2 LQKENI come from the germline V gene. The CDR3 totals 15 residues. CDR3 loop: CASSPAGRGDGELFF. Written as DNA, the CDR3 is TGTGCCAGCTCACCAGCAGGGAGGGGAGACGGGGAGCTGTTTTTT.

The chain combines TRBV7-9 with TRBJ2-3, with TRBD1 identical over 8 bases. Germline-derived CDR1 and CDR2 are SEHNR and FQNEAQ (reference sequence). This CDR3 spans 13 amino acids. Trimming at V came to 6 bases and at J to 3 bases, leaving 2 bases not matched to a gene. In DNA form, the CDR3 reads TGTGCCAGCAGAAGACAGGGGACAGATACGCAGTATTTT. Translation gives CASRRQGTDTQYF.

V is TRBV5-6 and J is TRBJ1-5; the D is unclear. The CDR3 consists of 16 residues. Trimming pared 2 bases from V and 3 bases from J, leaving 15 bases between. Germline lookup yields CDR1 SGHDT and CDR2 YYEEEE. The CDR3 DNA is TGTGCCAGCAGCTTTTGGGCAGGCGTGTTCAATCAGCCCCAGCATTTT. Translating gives CASSFWAGVFNQPQHF.

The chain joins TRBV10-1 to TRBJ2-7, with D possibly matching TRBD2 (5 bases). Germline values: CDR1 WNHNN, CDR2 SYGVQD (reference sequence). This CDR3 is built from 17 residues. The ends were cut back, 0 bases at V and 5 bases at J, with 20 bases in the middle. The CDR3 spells CASSESPSGFGPHEQYF. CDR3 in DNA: TGCGCCAGCAGTGAGTCGCCGTCGGGGTTTGGCCCTCACGAGCAGTACTTC.

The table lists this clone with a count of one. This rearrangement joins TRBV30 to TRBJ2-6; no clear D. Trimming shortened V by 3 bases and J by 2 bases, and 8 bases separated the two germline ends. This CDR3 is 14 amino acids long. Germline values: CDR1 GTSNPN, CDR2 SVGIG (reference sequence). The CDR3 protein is CAWSAIPGANVLTF. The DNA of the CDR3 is TGTGCCTGGAGCGCTATACCTGGGGCCAACGTCCTGACTTTC.

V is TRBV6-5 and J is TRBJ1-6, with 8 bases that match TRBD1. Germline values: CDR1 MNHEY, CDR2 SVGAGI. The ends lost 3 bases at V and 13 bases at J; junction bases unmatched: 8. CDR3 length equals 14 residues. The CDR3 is CASSYGRGLGPLHF. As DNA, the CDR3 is TGTGCCAGCAGTTATGGCAGGGGGCTTGGGCCCCTCCACTTT.

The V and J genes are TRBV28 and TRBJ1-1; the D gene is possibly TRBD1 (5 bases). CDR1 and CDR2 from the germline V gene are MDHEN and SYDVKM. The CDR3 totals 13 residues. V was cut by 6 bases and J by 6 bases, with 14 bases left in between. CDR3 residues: CASSSGQGPEAFF. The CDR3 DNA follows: TGTGCCAGCAGCTCAGGGCAGGGCCCTGAAGCTTTCTTT. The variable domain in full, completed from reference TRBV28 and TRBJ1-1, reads DVKVTQSSRYLVKRTGEKVFLECVQDMDHENMFWYRQDPGLGLRLIYFSYDVKMKEKGDIPEGYSVSREKKERFSLILESASTNQTSMYLCASSSGQGPEAFFGQGTRLTVV.

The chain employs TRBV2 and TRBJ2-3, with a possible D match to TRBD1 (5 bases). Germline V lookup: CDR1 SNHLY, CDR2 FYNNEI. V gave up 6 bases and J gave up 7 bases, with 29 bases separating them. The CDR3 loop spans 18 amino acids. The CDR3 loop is CASSPSLSWGGFAYTQYF. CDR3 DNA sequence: TGTGCCAGCAGCCCCTCTCTATCCTGGGGCGGATTTGCTTATACGCAGTATTTT.

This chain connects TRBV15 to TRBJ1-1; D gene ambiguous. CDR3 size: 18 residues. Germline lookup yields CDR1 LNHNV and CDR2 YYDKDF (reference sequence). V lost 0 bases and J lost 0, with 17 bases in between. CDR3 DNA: TGTGCCACCAGCAGAGATGTGTGGAGGGCACCTATGAACACTGAAGCTTTCTTT. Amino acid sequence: CATSRDVWRAPMNTEAFF.

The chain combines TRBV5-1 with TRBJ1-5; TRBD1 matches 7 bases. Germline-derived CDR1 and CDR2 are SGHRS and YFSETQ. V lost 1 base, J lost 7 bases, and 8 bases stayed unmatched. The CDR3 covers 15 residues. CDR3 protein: CASSLTTGESQPQHF. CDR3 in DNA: TGCGCCAGCAGCTTGACTACAGGGGAAAGCCAGCCCCAGCATTTT.

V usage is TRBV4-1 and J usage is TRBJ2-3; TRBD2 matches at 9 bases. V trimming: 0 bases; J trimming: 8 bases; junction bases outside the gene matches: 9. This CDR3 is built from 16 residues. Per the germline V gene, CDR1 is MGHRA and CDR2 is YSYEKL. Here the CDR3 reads CASSQDGSGGSGTQYF. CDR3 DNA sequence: TGCGCCAGCAGCCAAGATGGTAGCGGGGGTTCAGGTACGCAGTATTTT.

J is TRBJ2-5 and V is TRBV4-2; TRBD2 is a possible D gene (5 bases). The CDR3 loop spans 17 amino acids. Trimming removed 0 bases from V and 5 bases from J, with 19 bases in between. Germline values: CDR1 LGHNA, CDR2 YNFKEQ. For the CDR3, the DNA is TGTGCCAGCAGCCAAGAACGGACGCGGCGGCCGGGGGAGACCCAGTACTTC. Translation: CASSQERTRRPGETQYF.

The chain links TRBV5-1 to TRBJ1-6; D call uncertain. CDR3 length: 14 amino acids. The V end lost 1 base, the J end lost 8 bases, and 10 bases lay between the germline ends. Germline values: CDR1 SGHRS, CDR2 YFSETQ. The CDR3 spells CASSLKGVDSPLHF. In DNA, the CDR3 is TGCGCCAGCAGCTTGAAGGGAGTGGATTCACCCCTCCACTTT. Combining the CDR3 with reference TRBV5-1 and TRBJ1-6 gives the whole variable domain KAGVTQTPRYLIKTRGQQVTLSCSPISGHRSVSWYQQTPGQGLQFLFEYFSETQRNKGNFPGRFSGRQFSNSRSEMNVSTLELGDSALYLCASSLKGVDSPLHFGNGTRLTVT.

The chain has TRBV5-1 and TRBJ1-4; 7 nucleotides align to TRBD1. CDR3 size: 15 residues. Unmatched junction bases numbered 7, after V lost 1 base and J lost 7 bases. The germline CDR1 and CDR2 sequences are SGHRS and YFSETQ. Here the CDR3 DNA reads TGCGCCAGCAGCTTGCAAGGGGGCCGTGGTGAAAAACTGTTTTTT. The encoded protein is CASSLQGGRGEKLFF.

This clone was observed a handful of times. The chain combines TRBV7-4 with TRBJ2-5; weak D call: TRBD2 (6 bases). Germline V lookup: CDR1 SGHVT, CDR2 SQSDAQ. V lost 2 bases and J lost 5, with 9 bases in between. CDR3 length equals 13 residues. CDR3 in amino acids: CASSLRGRETQYF. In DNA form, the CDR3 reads TGTGCCAGCAGCTTAAGAGGGAGGGAGACCCAGTACTTC.

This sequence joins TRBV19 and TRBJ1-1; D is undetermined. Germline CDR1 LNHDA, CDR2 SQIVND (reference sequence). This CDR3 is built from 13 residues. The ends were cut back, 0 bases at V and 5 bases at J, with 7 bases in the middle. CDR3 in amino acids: CASSIDSLTEAFF. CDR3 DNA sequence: TGTGCCAGTAGTATAGATAGTTTGACTGAAGCTTTCTTT.

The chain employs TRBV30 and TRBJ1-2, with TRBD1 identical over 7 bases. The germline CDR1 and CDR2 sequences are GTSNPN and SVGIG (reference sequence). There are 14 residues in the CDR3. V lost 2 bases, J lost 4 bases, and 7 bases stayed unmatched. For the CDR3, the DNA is TGTGCCTGGAGTTCTCAACAGGGGAGCTATGGCTACACCTTC. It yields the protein CAWSSQQGSYGYTF.

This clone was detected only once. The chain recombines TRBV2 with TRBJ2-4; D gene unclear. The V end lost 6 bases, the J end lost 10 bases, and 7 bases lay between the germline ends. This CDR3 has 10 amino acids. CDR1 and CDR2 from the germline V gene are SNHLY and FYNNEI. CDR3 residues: CASRPLIQYF. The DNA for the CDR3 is TGTGCCAGCAGGCCACTTATTCAGTACTTC.

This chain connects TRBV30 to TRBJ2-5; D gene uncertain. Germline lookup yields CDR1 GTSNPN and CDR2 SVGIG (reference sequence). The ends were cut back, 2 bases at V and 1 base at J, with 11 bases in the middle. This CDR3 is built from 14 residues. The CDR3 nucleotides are TGTGCCTGGAGTTATAGTCTGTCCCAAGAGACCCAGTACTTC. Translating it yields CAWSYSLSQETQYF.